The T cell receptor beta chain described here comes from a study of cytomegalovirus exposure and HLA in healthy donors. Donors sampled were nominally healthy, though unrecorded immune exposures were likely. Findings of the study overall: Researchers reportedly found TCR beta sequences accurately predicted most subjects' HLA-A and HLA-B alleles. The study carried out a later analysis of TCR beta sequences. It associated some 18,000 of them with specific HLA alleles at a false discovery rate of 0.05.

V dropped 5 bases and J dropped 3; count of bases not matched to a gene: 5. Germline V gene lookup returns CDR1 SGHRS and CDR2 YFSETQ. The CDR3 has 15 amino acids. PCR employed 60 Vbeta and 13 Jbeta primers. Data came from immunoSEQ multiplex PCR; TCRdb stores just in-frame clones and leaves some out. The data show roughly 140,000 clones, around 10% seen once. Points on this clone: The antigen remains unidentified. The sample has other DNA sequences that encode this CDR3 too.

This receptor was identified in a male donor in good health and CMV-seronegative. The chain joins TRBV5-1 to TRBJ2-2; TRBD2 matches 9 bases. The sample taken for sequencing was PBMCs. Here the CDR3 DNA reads TGCGCCAGCAGTCTGGGACTAGCAGACACCGGGGAGCTGTTTTTT. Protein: CASSLGLADTGELFF.